This TCR beta chain emerged from a study of shared clonotypes between healthy human individuals. Background on the study: Plates per donor: three CD4 naive, three CD4 memory, two CD8 naive, one CD8 memory.

Details on this clone: Its antigen is not identified.

This CDR3 region has 15 residues. V was pared by 1 base and J by 1 base, with 10 bases between. From germline, CDR1 is SEHNR and CDR2 FQNEAQ (reference sequence). Naive CD8 isolation took CD45RO-negative cells positively selected for CCR7 and excluded terminally differentiated effector memory CD45RA+ cells. The assay was immunoSEQ multiplex PCR, and TCRdb's table has in-frame clones only and misses some. The sample shows 1.5 million to 2.5 million clones, about 95% of them seen only once. Study-wide findings and caveats: Rarefaction demonstrated incomplete sorted-subset sequencing despite large depth. Owing to a small donor count, the genetic and exposure-history diversity represented was limited.

The receptor's source is a man younger than 35 in good health. Sequenced material: naive CD8+ T cells sorted from blood. The rearrangement links TRBV7-9 to TRBJ1-2, with D unresolved. The CDR3 DNA reads TGTGCCAGCAGCTTAGTCCAGGAGCTTAACTATGGCTACACCTTC. It yields the protein CASSLVQELNYGYTF.